One TCR beta chain is described in this entry. Data came from immunoSEQ multiplex PCR; TCRdb stores just in-frame clones and leaves some out. The sample shows approximately 490,000 clones, around 87% of them seen only once. This sample stems from a study of blood T cell repertoires in COVID-19. Study as a whole: Spain, Italy and the United States supplied samples that represented acute and convalescent COVID-19.

Two negative PCRs, clearance, or symptom resolution had been documented for recovered Cohort 3 donors. Sequencing used PBMCs or T cells enriched from blood (not recorded which). This TCR derives from a woman younger than 35 who had recovered from COVID-19.

The CDR3 sequence: CASSLEQGVYEQYF. DNA for the CDR3: TGTGCCAGCAGCTTGGAACAGGGGGTTTACGAGCAGTACTTC. V usage is TRBV5-4 and J usage is TRBJ2-7; 8 nucleotides align to TRBD1. CDR1 SGHNT and CDR2 YYREEE come from the germline V gene (reference sequence). This CDR3 has 14 residues. Trimming cost V 0 bases and J 4 bases; bases outside gene matches: 3.